Listed below are T cell receptor beta chains from one sample, sequenced in a study of T cell responses to AZD1222 COVID-19 vaccine. Here immunoSEQ multiplex PCR was the method, and the copy in TCRdb shows in-frame clones only, minus some. The repertoire has 150,000 to 200,000 clones, 90% to 95% of them found once; the top ten carry approximately 4%. The specimen was peripheral blood, collected on day 0 of AZD1222 vaccination. All receptors derive from an adult in good health. CDR3s include the opening cysteine and the closing phenylalanine or tryptophan. The order of the fields is J gene, D gene, clone size, V gene, CDR3 DNA, CDR3 protein. The D gene is left open where the match is weak. Clone size is not always given. Where it is, it says once, few, many or a class for expanded clones.

TRBJ1-1	-	-	TRBV6-5	TGTGCCAGCAGTCTTCGGACTGAAGCTTTCTTT	CASSLRTEAFF
TRBJ1-3	-	-	TRBV18	TGTGCCAGCTCACCAGTACAGGGAACTGGAAACACCATATATTTT	CASSPVQGTGNTIYF
TRBJ1-2	-	few	TRBV27	TGTGCCAGCAGTTCCACCCCACAGGTTCCGGGCGGCTACACCTTC	CASSSTPQVPGGYTF
TRBJ1-1	-	-	TRBV19	TGTGCCAGTAGCGGAAGGGAGTGGGGGCCTCGGCACTTT	CASSGREWGPRHF
TRBJ2-2	TRBD2	-	TRBV6-6	TGTGCCAGCAGTCGGACTAGCGGGAGGGCCCCCGACACCGGGGAGCTGTTTTTT	CASSRTSGRAPDTGELFF
TRBJ1-2	-	-	TRBV27	TGTGCCAGCAGTTTGAAGGGCCCCTCTGGCTACACCTTC	CASSLKGPSGYTF
TRBJ2-7	TRBD1	-	TRBV19	TGTGCCAGTAGCGGTTACCGGGACAGGGCATCCTACGAGCAGTACTTC	CASSGYRDRASYEQYF
TRBJ1-1	-	-	TRBV18	TGTGCCAGCTCGGTGAACACTGAAGCTTTCTTT	CASSVNTEAFF
TRBJ1-1	TRBD1	once	TRBV18	TGTGCCAGCTCCTCACCCGGGACAGGGATTGAAGCTTTCTTT	CASSSPGTGIEAFF
TRBJ2-7	-	-	TRBV6-5	TGTGCCAGCAAGGCAGGGGCGCTCTTCTACGAGCAGTACTTC	CASKAGALFYEQYF
TRBJ1-1	-	-	TRBV19	TGTGCCAGTAGTATTGCCAGGGGTAACACTGAAGCTTTCTTT	CASSIARGNTEAFF
TRBJ2-1	TRBD2	-	TRBV5-4	TGTGCCAGCAGCTTCGTTCTAGCGGGGGACAATGAGCAGTTCTTC	CASSFVLAGDNEQFF
TRBJ1-1	-	once	TRBV19	TGTGCCAGCGTTGAGGGGAACACTGAAGCTTTCTTT	CASVEGNTEAFF
TRBJ1-1	-	-	TRBV10-3	TGTGCCACCAATACTAGACAGAGAAACACTGAAGCTTTCTTT	CATNTRQRNTEAFF
TRBJ1-2	TRBD1	-	TRBV28	TGTGCCAGTTCAGGGGGAAGGTTTGTAAACTATGGCTACACCTTC	CASSGGRFVNYGYTF
TRBJ1-5	-	-	TRBV19	TGTGCCAGTAGTAGAAAGGGCTCAAGCAATCAGCCCCAGCATTTT	CASSRKGSSNQPQHF
TRBJ1-1	-	-	TRBV2	TGTGCCAGCAGCCCGATAGGTGGGGGTTTAGTGGGGGTAGCTGAAGCTTTCTTT	CASSPIGGGLVGVAEAFF
TRBJ1-2	-	-	TRBV4-1	TGCGCCAGCAGCCAAGATACCGGGGAACCGCACGCACCCGGCTACACCTTC	CASSQDTGEPHAPGYTF
TRBJ1-4	TRBD1	-	TRBV2	TGTGCCAGCAGTCTCCAGGGGGGAACTAATGAAAAACTGTTTTTT	CASSLQGGTNEKLFF
TRBJ2-2	TRBD2	once	TRBV7-6	TGTGCCAGCAGCGACACTAGCGCCGGGGAGCTGTTTTTT	CASSDTSAGELFF
TRBJ1-4	-	-	TRBV11-3	TGTGCCAGCAGCTTAAATAAGGGGGAACTGTTTTTT	CASSLNKGELFF
TRBJ1-1	-	-	TRBV19	TGTGCCAGTAGTATGGGCAGGGCCATGGGGACTGAAGCTTTCTTT	CASSMGRAMGTEAFF
TRBJ1-1	-	few	TRBV5-8	TGTGCCAGCAGCTTCCTTACAGGGACTGAAGCTTTCTTT	CASSFLTGTEAFF
TRBJ1-4	-	-	TRBV12-3/TRBV12-4	TGTGCCAGCAGAAGAACTAATGAAAAACTGTTTTTT	CASRRTNEKLFF
TRBJ2-1	TRBD2	-	TRBV6-2/TRBV6-3	TGTGCCAGCAGTTACGTGGGCGGGGGGGCATTTACGCAGTTCTTC	CASSYVGGGAFTQFF
TRBJ1-1	TRBD1	-	TRBV19	TGTGCCAGTGGACAGGGGATAAACACTGAAGCTTTCTTT	CASGQGINTEAFF
TRBJ1-1	-	-	TRBV5-1	TGCGCCGTAATGAAATACGGGCCATCCTGTGAAGCTTTCTTT	CAVMKYGPSCEAFF
TRBJ1-5	-	-	TRBV19	TGTGCCAGCGCAAAGCAGGGGTCAGGCAATCAGCCCCAGCATTTT	CASAKQGSGNQPQHF
TRBJ1-1	-	-	TRBV6-5	TGTGCCAGCAGATCGCTAATGAGCGCTGAAGCTTTCTTT	CASRSLMSAEAFF
TRBJ2-7	-	-	TRBV6-5	TGTGCCAGCAGAATTACAGGGATTAGCTCCTACGAGCAGTACTTC	CASRITGISSYEQYF
TRBJ2-7	-	-	TRBV18	TGTGCCAGCTCATCATACCTATCAGGGGTTTTGGGGGAGCAGTACTTC	CASSSYLSGVLGEQYF
TRBJ1-1	-	-	TRBV25-1	TGTGCCAGTAGCGAGACGGGATCCCTGGGAGCTTTCTTT	CASSETGSLGAFF
TRBJ1-2	TRBD1	-	TRBV5-1	TGCGCCAGCAGAACGGGAGGACAGGGCGGCTATGGCTACACCTTC	CASRTGGQGGYGYTF
TRBJ2-3	TRBD2	-	TRBV6-5	TGTGCCAGCAGCCAACTAGCGGGTAGCACAGATACGCAGTATTTT	CASSQLAGSTDTQYF
TRBJ2-3	TRBD2	-	TRBV27	TGTGCCAGCAGTTTCACCGGGACTAGCGTTTTATTT	CASSFTGTSVLF
TRBJ2-5	-	-	TRBV11-2	TGTGCCAGCAGCTCCAGGGACCGCCAGAGGGAGACCCAGTACTTC	CASSSRDRQRETQYF
TRBJ2-7	TRBD2	-	TRBV4-2	TGTGCCAGCAGCCAAGATTCACTAGCGGTCTCCTACGAGCAGTACTTC	CASSQDSLAVSYEQYF
TRBJ2-2	-	once	TRBV9	TGTGCCAGCAGCGTAGTTTCCGGGGAGCTGTTTTTT	CASSVVSGELFF
TRBJ2-7	TRBD1	-	TRBV10-3	TGTGCCACCTTAGGGGGCGAGGGTCACGAGCAGTACTTC	CATLGGEGHEQYF
TRBJ2-1	TRBD1	-	TRBV12-3/TRBV12-4	TGTGCCAGCAGCCCTCAGGGGGATGAGCAGTTCTTC	CASSPQGDEQFF
TRBJ1-5	-	-	TRBV30	TGTGCCTGGAGTGACACGGGGAGCAATCAGCCCCAGCATTTT	CAWSDTGSNQPQHF
TRBJ2-1	TRBD2	-	TRBV10-1	TGCGCCGACTTCACCGGGACTAGCGGGGGCAGCTCCTACAATGAGCAGTTCTTC	CADFTGTSGGSSYNEQFF
TRBJ2-2	-	-	TRBV30	TGTGCTTACGGATTTTTCGGGGAGCTGTTTTTT	CAYGFFGELFF
TRBJ2-3	TRBD2	-	TRBV5-1	TGCGCCAGCAGCTCGAATGGCGGGGGAACAGATACGCAGTATTTT	CASSSNGGGTDTQYF
TRBJ2-1	-	-	TRBV5-6	TGTGCCAGCAGCTTGGGGGGGATCCCAAATGAGCAGTTCTTC	CASSLGGIPNEQFF
TRBJ1-1	-	-	TRBV3-1/TRBV3-2	TGTGCCAGCAGCCGCACGGACACCTCTGAAGCTTTCTTT	CASSRTDTSEAFF
TRBJ2-2	TRBD1	once	TRBV5-1	TGCGCCAGCAGAGGGACAGGCGTCGTTGGGGAGCTGTTTTTT	CASRGTGVVGELFF
TRBJ1-2	-	-	TRBV5-1	TGCGCCAGCAGCTTGGGAGGGAACGGGGACACCTTC	CASSLGGNGDTF
TRBJ2-1	TRBD1	-	TRBV7-6	TGTGCCAGCAGCTTCCGGACAGGGAATGAGCAGTTCTTC	CASSFRTGNEQFF
TRBJ2-5	TRBD2	-	TRBV2	TGTGCCAGCAGTCGACTAGCTAAAGAGACCCAGTACTTC	CASSRLAKETQYF
TRBJ1-1	-	-	TRBV30	TGTGCCTGGAGTACCGGGTACACTGAAGCTTTCTTT	CAWSTGYTEAFF
TRBJ2-2	TRBD2	-	TRBV19	TGTGCCAGTAGTATTTTAGCGGGACACGCCGGGGAGCTGTTTTTT	CASSILAGHAGELFF
TRBJ1-5	-	-	TRBV10-2	TGCGCCAGCAGTGAGTCGGATAGCAATCAGCCCCAGCATTTT	CASSESDSNQPQHF
TRBJ1-1	-	-	TRBV11-2	TGTGCCAGCGACTTATCGCCATGGGTGGAGGGTGAAGCTTTCTTT	CASDLSPWVEGEAFF
TRBJ2-7	-	-	TRBV10-3	TGTGCCATCAGTCACCCGGGGACCTACGAGCAGTACTTC	CAISHPGTYEQYF
TRBJ1-4	-	-	TRBV30	TGTGCCTGGAGTCCCGGGACGAGACAAAAACTGTTTTTT	CAWSPGTRQKLFF
TRBJ2-3	TRBD2	-	TRBV20-1	TGCAGTGCTAGTAATGGGCGGGGGGATGACGCAGATACGCAGTATTTT	CSASNGRGDDADTQYF